The 27 T cell receptor beta chains below come from one sample, sequenced in a study of Graves' ophthalmopathy and Graves' hyperthyroidism. The study amplified TCR beta CDR3 regions using RNA transcripts. Second-round multiplex PCR came after first-round RT-PCR with HTBI primers. TCRdb re-called the multiplex PCR reads with MiXCR, one entry per CDR3 protein. Of hundreds of thousands of distinct CDR3 sequences listed, under 25% are singletons. Sequenced: peripheral blood. These receptor sequences come from a young woman with stable Graves' hyperthyroidism.

Ten or more counts support this clonotype. This sequence joins TRBV28 and TRBJ2-7; D remains ambiguous. The germline V and J ends were trimmed by 3 bases and 6 bases, with 9 bases remaining between them. CDR3 size: 12 residues. From germline, CDR1 is MDHEN and CDR2 SYDVKM. The CDR3 DNA sequence: TGTGCCAGCAGTTTGCCAACTGCCGAGCAGTACTTC. Translating gives CASSLPTAEQYF.

This clonotype was observed at least ten times. The rearrangement links TRBV27 to TRBJ2-7; D is perhaps TRBD1 (5 bases). The V end lost 5 bases, the J end lost 3 bases, and 14 bases lay between the germline ends. Germline CDR1 reads MNHEY; CDR2 reads SMNVEV (reference sequence). The CDR3 is made up of 14 amino acids. This CDR3 reads CASSPQGVNYEQYF. The DNA for the CDR3 is TGTGCCAGCAGTCCCCAAGGGGTAAACTACGAGCAGTACTTC.

This chain links TRBV29-1 with TRBJ1-6, with D possibly matching TRBD1 (6 bases). CDR1 is SQVTM and CDR2 is ANQGSEA in the germline V gene. The CDR3 runs to 16 residues. V lost 7 bases, J lost 6 bases, and 22 bases lay in between. CDR3 nucleotides: TGCAGCGCCGAAGTACCAGGACAGCGGGGTAATTCACCCCTCCACTTT. Translation gives CSAEVPGQRGNSPLHF.

This clonotype was seen many times. The chain joins TRBV6-2 or TRBV6-3 to TRBJ2-7, with D hard to call. The CDR3 length is 12 residues. Trimming took off 2 bases at V and 3 bases at J, with 5 bases between the two ends. Germline V lookup: CDR1 MNHEY, CDR2 SVGEGT. CDR3 sequence reads: CASSYVYYEQYF. In DNA, the CDR3 is TGTGCCAGCAGTTACGTCTACTACGAGCAGTACTTC.

This clonotype was recorded at least ten times. This chain links TRBV12-3 or TRBV12-4 with TRBJ2-5, with 10 bases aligning to TRBD2. Trimming took 6 bases from V and 5 from J; bases not matched to a gene: 21. The CDR3 is 19 amino acids. CDR3: CASSPEISSGRPLEETQYF. DNA for the CDR3: TGTGCCAGCAGCCCCGAGATAAGTAGCGGGAGGCCTTTAGAGGAGACCCAGTACTTC.

The table lists this clonotype with many counts. This chain uses TRBV6-2 or TRBV6-3 with TRBJ2-2; 7 bases match TRBD2. V dropped 6 bases and J dropped 1; count of bases not matched to a gene: 8. Germline V gene data show CDR1 as MNHEY and CDR2 as SVGEGT. The CDR3 spans 16 residues. CDR3 nucleotides: TGTGCCAGCAGCTATAGCGGGCCGCAGAACACCGGGGAGCTGTTTTTT. Protein product: CASSYSGPQNTGELFF.

This clonotype has at least ten counts. The chain combines TRBV7-8 with TRBJ1-5; 10 nucleotides align to TRBD1. J gave up 2 bases and V 7 bases, and 5 bases lay outside the gene matches. CDR1 SGHVS and CDR2 FQNEAQ come from the germline V gene. The CDR3 length is 15 residues. CDR3 protein: CASIPGTGGNQPQHF. The CDR3 nucleotides read TGTGCCAGCATCCCCGGGACAGGGGGCAATCAGCCCCAGCATTTT.

This clonotype was recorded at least ten times. The chain is built from TRBV14 and TRBJ2-6; TRBD2 might be the D (6 bases). Trimming left V 8 bases short and J 1 base short, with 12 bases between. CDR3 length: 15 amino acids. CDR1 and CDR2 from the germline V gene are SGHDN and FVKESK. The CDR3 region is CASRSGRSGANVLTF. CDR3 nucleotides: TGTGCCAGCCGATCGGGGAGGTCTGGGGCCAACGTCCTGACTTTC.

There are many counts of this clonotype. This rearrangement joins TRBV2 to TRBJ1-5; D remains ambiguous. The CDR3 has 13 amino acids. V gave up 4 bases and J gave up 7 bases, with 11 bases separating them. Germline CDR1 reads SNHLY; CDR2 reads FYNNEI. The CDR3 spells CASSAQSGQPQHF. DNA for the CDR3: TGTGCCAGCAGTGCACAGTCGGGGCAGCCCCAGCATTTT.

This clonotype was observed at least ten times. The chain recombines TRBV6-2 or TRBV6-3 with TRBJ2-7, with 14 bases that match TRBD2. V lost 6 bases and J lost 4; bases outside the gene matches: 2. Looked up from germline, CDR1 is MNHEY and CDR2 is SVGEGT. CDR3 length: 14 amino acids. The CDR3 here is CASSGTSGGYEQYF. DNA of the CDR3: TGTGCCAGCAGCGGGACTAGCGGGGGTTACGAGCAGTACTTC.

This clonotype was found many times. The CDR3 spells CASSYSKTAQETQYF. CDR3 nucleotide sequence: TGTGCCAGCAGTTACTCAAAGACGGCGCAAGAGACCCAGTACTTC. The J gene is TRBJ2-5, the V gene TRBV6-2 or TRBV6-3; no clear D. Germline V gene data show CDR1 as MNHEY and CDR2 as SVGEGT. V was clipped by 0 bases and J by 2 bases, with 10 bases between them. The length of the CDR3 is 15 residues.

This clonotype was picked up a small number of times. The rearrangement uses TRBV6-1 and TRBJ2-5; TRBD2 agrees at 9 bases. The germline V gene has CDR1 MNHNS and CDR2 SASEGT. Trimming removed 8 bases from V and 1 base from J; junction bases left unmatched: 14. The CDR3 totals 17 residues. As DNA, the CDR3 is TGTGCCAGCTCACCGGGGAATAGCGGGGGCTTCCAAGAGACCCAGTACTTC. Translation gives CASSPGNSGGFQETQYF.

This clonotype was counted at least ten times. The V call is TRBV10-3, the J call TRBJ1-5, with D possibly matching TRBD1 (6 bases). The germline gives CDR1 ENHRY, CDR2 SYGVKD. Trimming left V 10 bases short and J 2 bases short, with 21 bases between. CDR3 length equals 16 residues. In DNA, the CDR3 is TGTGCCACCAGATTCGAACAGGGTGGCGGCAATCAGCCCCAGCATTTT. It specifies CATRFEQGGGNQPQHF.

The gene calls are TRBV6-2 or TRBV6-3 and TRBJ1-3; D not certain. This CDR3 spans 15 amino acids. The germline gives CDR1 MNHEY, CDR2 SVGEGT. V lost 0 bases and J lost 0, with 6 bases in between. CDR3 region: CASSYSPVSGNTIYF. The CDR3 DNA reads TGTGCCAGCAGTTACTCGCCAGTCTCTGGAAACACCATATATTTT.

This clonotype was recorded many times. This chain uses TRBV7-2 with TRBJ2-7; TRBD1 matches 7 bases. The CDR3 spans 15 residues. With 4 bases clipped from V and 4 bases from J, the junction kept 10 bases outside the gene matches. Germline V gene data show CDR1 as SGHTA and CDR2 as FQGNSA. The CDR3 DNA sequence: TGTGCCAGCAGCTCACGCCGGGACAGAGAGTACGAGCAGTACTTC. Encoded protein: CASSSRRDREYEQYF.

At least ten counts were recorded for this clonotype. V is TRBV2 and J is TRBJ2-7, with 9 bases fitting TRBD2. The CDR3 contains 15 residues. J gave up 4 bases and V 0 bases, and 4 bases lay outside the gene matches. In germline, CDR1 is SNHLY, CDR2 FYNNEI. The CDR3 DNA follows: TGTGCCAGCAGTGAAGCGCTCACTAGCGGGTACGAGCAGTACTTC. Residues: CASSEALTSGYEQYF.

This clonotype was observed many times. The gene calls are TRBV12-3 or TRBV12-4 and TRBJ1-2; tentatively, D is TRBD1 (5 bases). Trimming cost V 2 bases and J 6 bases, with 13 bases left between them. The CDR3 is 14 residues long. The CDR3 protein is CASSLSWGIDGYTF. The CDR3 bases are TGTGCCAGCAGTTTATCGTGGGGGATTGATGGCTACACCTTC.

The chain has TRBV3-1 and TRBJ1-2; TRBD1 is a possible D gene (5 bases). The germline gives CDR1 LGHDT, CDR2 YNNKEL (reference sequence). This CDR3 contains 15 residues. Trimming stripped 0 bases from V and 4 bases from J, with 12 bases between. In DNA form, the CDR3 reads TGTGCCAGCAGCCAAGAATGGGGGGGAAGCTATGGCTACACCTTC. This codes for CASSQEWGGSYGYTF.

The V gene is TRBV7-2, the J gene TRBJ2-5, with TRBD2 identical over 10 bases. This CDR3 has 15 amino acids. Germline-derived CDR1 and CDR2 are SGHTA and FQGNSA. After removal of 6 bases from V and 2 bases from J, the junction contained 6 bases not matched to a gene. The CDR3 sequence: CASRPAGGWQETQYF. DNA for the CDR3: TGTGCCAGCAGGCCAGCGGGAGGGTGGCAAGAGACCCAGTACTTC. The complete variable domain, with remaining parts taken from reference TRBV7-2 and TRBJ2-5, reads GAGVSQSPSNKVTEKGKDVELRCDPISGHTALYWYRQSLGQGLEFLIYFQGNSAPDKSGLPSDRFSAERTGGSVSTLTIQRTQQEDSAVYLCASRPAGGWQETQYFGPGTRLLVL.

V gene TRBV7-2 combines with J gene TRBJ1-1; D remains unclear. Germline assignment: CDR1 SGHTA and CDR2 FQGNSA. This CDR3 is 13 amino acids long. Trimming took 5 bases from V and 8 from J, leaving 15 bases between them. Here the CDR3 reads CASSHGLRTEAFF. The CDR3 DNA reads TGTGCCAGCAGCCACGGCCTCAGGACCGAAGCTTTCTTT.

In DNA form, the CDR3 reads TGTGCCAGCAGCCCTGAGGATCAGGGGCAGTACTTC. Its translation is CASSPEDQGQYF. The genes are TRBV6-1 and TRBJ2-7; the D gene is possibly TRBD1 (5 bases). The V gene lost 6 bases and the J gene lost 9 bases, with 15 bases spanning the gap. The CDR3 covers 12 residues. Germline CDR1 MNHNS, CDR2 SASEGT.

This chain links TRBV7-3 with TRBJ1-1, with 7 bases aligning to TRBD1. The CDR3 loop spans 12 amino acids. Trimming took 5 bases from V and 9 from J; bases not matched to a gene: 6. Germline assignment: CDR1 SGHTA and CDR2 FQGTGA. Written as DNA, the CDR3 is TGTGCCAGCAGCAACGCGACAGGGAAAGCTTTCTTT. The encoded protein is CASSNATGKAFF. Combining the CDR3 with reference TRBV7-3 and TRBJ1-1 gives the whole variable domain GAGVSQTPSNKVTEKGKYVELRCDPISGHTALYWYRQSLGQGPEFLIYFQGTGAADDSGLPNDRFFAVRPEGSVSTLKIQRTERGDSAVYLCASSNATGKAFFGQGTRLTVV.

V usage is TRBV7-9 and J usage is TRBJ1-1; D gene ambiguous. The V end lost 3 bases, the J end lost 4 bases, and 9 bases lay between the germline ends. Germline CDR1 reads SEHNR; CDR2 reads FQNEAQ (reference sequence). The CDR3 has 13 amino acids. The CDR3 DNA reads TGTGCCAGCAGCTTTACTGATGCCACTGAAGCTTTCTTT. Translated, it gives CASSFTDATEAFF. Filled out from reference TRBV7-9 and TRBJ1-1, the complete variable domain reads DTGVSQNPRHKITKRGQNVTFRCDPISEHNRLYWYRQTLGQGPEFLTYFQNEAQLEKSRLLSDRFSAERPKGSFSTLEIQRTEQGDSAMYLCASSFTDATEAFFGQGTRLTVV.

This clonotype was observed many times. The chain couples TRBV5-1 to TRBJ2-2, with D unresolved. V shed 4 bases and J shed 7 bases, with 11 bases lying between them. Germline V gene lookup returns CDR1 SGHRS and CDR2 YFSETQ. This CDR3 has 13 residues. CDR3 protein: CASSRLGHGELFF. CDR3 DNA sequence: TGCGCCAGCAGCCGGTTGGGCCACGGGGAGCTGTTTTTT.

This clonotype appeared once. The V and J genes are TRBV12-3 or TRBV12-4 and TRBJ2-5; 7 positions agree with TRBD2. V gave up 9 bases and J gave up 5 bases; unmatched junction bases: 12. The length of the CDR3 is 14 residues. The CDR3 DNA reads as TGTGCCAGTAGTCCGGGACTACCTTGGGAGACCCAGTACTTC. It encodes CASSPGLPWETQYF.

The V call is TRBV6-2 or TRBV6-3, the J call TRBJ1-5, with 9 bases lining up with TRBD1. The length of the CDR3 is 18 residues. With 6 bases clipped from V and 1 base from J, the junction kept 13 bases outside the gene matches. CDR1 MNHEY and CDR2 SVGEGT come from the germline V gene. CDR3 loop: CASRTGTGYVSSNQPQHF. The DNA for the CDR3 is TGTGCCAGCAGAACTGGGACAGGGTATGTTTCGAGCAATCAGCCCCAGCATTTT.

This clonotype was detected many times. V gene TRBV11-3 combines with J gene TRBJ2-7; 13 bases are a match to TRBD2. CDR3 length: 16 residues. Germline CDR1 is SGHNT and CDR2 is YENEEA. With V trimmed by 2 bases and J by 6 bases, 7 bases remained unmatched. CDR3 DNA sequence: TGTGCCAGCAGCTTATTGGGACTAGCGGGATTGGGCGAGCAGTACTTC. This translates into CASSLLGLAGLGEQYF.